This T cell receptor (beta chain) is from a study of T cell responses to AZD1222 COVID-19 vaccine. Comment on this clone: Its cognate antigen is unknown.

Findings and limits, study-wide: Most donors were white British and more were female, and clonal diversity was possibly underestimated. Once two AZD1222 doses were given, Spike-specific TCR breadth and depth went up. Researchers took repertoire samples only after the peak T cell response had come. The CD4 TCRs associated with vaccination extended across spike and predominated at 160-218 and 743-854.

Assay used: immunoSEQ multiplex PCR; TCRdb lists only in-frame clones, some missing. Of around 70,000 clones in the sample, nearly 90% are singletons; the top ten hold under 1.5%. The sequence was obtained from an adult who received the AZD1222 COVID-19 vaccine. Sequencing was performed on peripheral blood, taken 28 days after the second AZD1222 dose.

CDR3 loop: CASSLTSASSYNEQFF. For the CDR3, the DNA is TGTGCCAGCAGCTTGACTAGCGCGAGCTCCTACAATGAGCAGTTCTTC. The chain carries TRBV9 and TRBJ2-1; 8 nucleotides match TRBD2. Trimming cost V 4 bases and J 0 bases; bases outside gene matches: 6. The germline V gene encodes CDR1 SGDLS and CDR2 YYNGEE. The CDR3 is made up of 16 amino acids. Complete variable domain (other parts from reference TRBV9 and TRBJ2-1): DSGVTQTPKHLITATGQRVTLRCSPRSGDLSVYWYQQSLDQGLQFLIQYYNGEERAKGNILERFSAQQFPDLHSELNLSSLELGDSALYFCASSLTSASSYNEQFFGPGTRLTVL.